The T cell receptor (beta chain) described here comes from a study of blood T cell repertoires in COVID-19. Study background: Whether acute or convalescent, the COVID-19 samples came from the United States, Italy and Spain.

Per the original data handling: Cell counts per sample came from amplifying reference gene primers. TCRdb's copy holds only in-frame clones and misses some; the assay was immunoSEQ multiplex PCR. The D gene and trimming were derived from the DNA, and the V and J assignments and clone size from that table. The data show about 47,000 clones, 82% seen once. With 5 bases removed from V and 3 bases from J, the gap between germline ends came to 6 bases. Germline values: CDR1 SGHTA, CDR2 FQGNSA. The length of the CDR3 is 12 residues. The sequence derives from a human donor with acute or convalescent COVID-19. The donor label of this sample is uncertain. The chain recombines TRBV7-2 with TRBJ2-3; D is unclear. The sequencing sample was made of peripheral blood. The CDR3 sequence is CASSLLTDTQYF. In DNA, the CDR3 is TGTGCCAGCAGCCTTCTGACAGATACGCAGTATTTT. Together with reference TRBV7-2 and TRBJ2-3, the CDR3 gives the full variable domain: GAGVSQSPSNKVTEKGKDVELRCDPISGHTALYWYRQSLGQGLEFLIYFQGNSAPDKSGLPSDRFSAERTGGSVSTLTIQRTQQEDSAVYLCASSLLTDTQYFGPGTRLTVL.